A single sample is the source of the 20 T cell receptor beta chains below, sequenced in a study of T cells after yellow fever vaccination. TCRdb reanalysed the 5' RACE reads using MiXCR and keeps one entry per CDR3 protein. The data show about 430,000 distinct CDR3 sequences, with roughly a sixth seen just once and 18% held by the top ten. The specimen was PBMCs, collected before the yellow fever booster vaccination. These receptors were collected from a young man who received the YFV17D yellow fever vaccine.

This clonotype was recorded a few times. V usage is TRBV5-1 and J usage is TRBJ2-1; maybe TRBD2 (8 bases). The CDR3 runs 16 residues. CDR1 is SGHRS and CDR2 is YFSETQ in the germline V gene. V lost 8 bases and J 4 bases, leaving 22 bases between the germline ends. DNA for the CDR3: TGCGCCAGGTCGTCAGGGGGACTAGATATTTACAATGAGCAGTTCTTC. It is translated as CARSSGGLDIYNEQFF.

The chain links TRBV7-2 to TRBJ2-3; D is ambiguous. The germline V gene encodes CDR1 SGHTA and CDR2 FQGNSA. Trimming took 1 base from V and 1 from J, leaving 12 bases between them. This CDR3 spans 16 amino acids. The CDR3, as DNA: TGTGCCAGCAGCTTAGTGGCGAACGTTGGCACAGATACGCAGTATTTT. Protein sequence: CASSLVANVGTDTQYF.

This clonotype turned up a few times. This chain joins TRBV12-3 or TRBV12-4 and TRBJ1-1; no firm D call. This CDR3 region has 16 residues. V was trimmed by 5 bases and J by 1 base, leaving 17 bases between them. CDR3: CASSLLRVGSNTEAFF. DNA for the CDR3: TGTGCCAGCAGTCTCCTTAGGGTGGGGTCGAACACTGAAGCTTTCTTT.

V is TRBV20-1 and J is TRBJ2-5, with D perhaps assigned TRBD1 or TRBD2 (5 bases each). Germline loops: CDR1 DFQATT, CDR2 SNEGSKA (reference sequence). The CDR3 covers 12 residues. V was cut by 0 bases and J by 9 bases, with 11 bases left in between. CDR3 nucleotide sequence: TGCAGTGCTAGAGATTGGGGACCGGCCCAGTACTTC. It translates to CSARDWGPAQYF.

A few counts support this clonotype. V is TRBV7-6 and J is TRBJ2-1; TRBD2 matches at 9 bases. The V gene end was trimmed by 0 bases and the J gene end by 8 bases; junction bases not matched to a gene: 8. From germline, CDR1 is SGHVS and CDR2 FNYEAQ. CDR3 length: 16 residues. CDR3 nucleotides: TGTGCCAGCAGCTTAGCTGTTGGCGGGGGGGCCTATGAGCAGTTCTTC. Translation: CASSLAVGGGAYEQFF.

In this sample, this clonotype turned up many times. The chain couples TRBV12-3 or TRBV12-4 to TRBJ2-3; 7 nucleotides line up with TRBD1. The CDR3 is made up of 15 amino acids. Unmatched junction bases numbered 9, after V lost 5 bases and J lost 4 bases. CDR3 DNA sequence: TGTGCCAGCAGTCCCCCAGGGGGTAGGGCAGATACGCAGTATTTT. It specifies CASSPPGGRADTQYF.

Only a few counts were recorded for this clonotype. CDR3 sequence (DNA): TGCGCCAGCAAAGCGGGGGGCTATGAGAACACTGAAGCTTTCTTT. Translation gives CASKAGGYENTEAFF. The rearrangement uses TRBV5-1 and TRBJ1-1, with a weak D call TRBD1 (6 bases). Germline V CDR1 and CDR2: SGHRS, YFSETQ. The length of the CDR3 is 15 residues. Trimming removed 6 bases from V and 1 base from J, with 16 bases in between. Together with reference TRBV5-1 and TRBJ1-1, the CDR3 gives the full variable domain: KAGVTQTPRYLIKTRGQQVTLSCSPISGHRSVSWYQQTPGQGLQFLFEYFSETQRNKGNFPGRFSGRQFSNSRSEMNVSTLELGDSALYLCASKAGGYENTEAFFGQGTRLTVV.

V and J are TRBV7-2 and TRBJ2-5, with 11 bases fitting TRBD2. Per germline, CDR1 SGHTA and CDR2 FQGNSA. The trim removed 4 bases at V and 5 bases at J, leaving 15 bases unmatched. This CDR3 has 18 residues. CDR3 sequence: CASSSPGGSGGAVETQYF. The DNA for the CDR3 is TGTGCCAGCAGCTCCCCCGGCGGTAGCGGGGGGGCCGTGGAGACCCAGTACTTC.

The V and J genes are TRBV9 and TRBJ2-5; a possible D gene is TRBD2 (6 bases). The CDR3 is 14 amino acids. The V end was cut by 0 bases, the J end by 4 bases, with 10 bases between. In germline, CDR1 is SGDLS, CDR2 YYNGEE. In nucleotides, the CDR3 is TGTGCCAGCAGCGTAGAACGCGGGGCAGAGACCCAGTACTTC. This codes for CASSVERGAETQYF.

The chain carries TRBV18 and TRBJ1-1; maybe TRBD1 (6 bases). Germline V gene sequence: CDR1 KGHSH, CDR2 LQKENI. V dropped 5 bases and J dropped 7 bases, with 11 bases sitting between them. This CDR3 contains 12 residues. This CDR3 is CASSGGRVEAFF. Written as DNA, the CDR3 is TGTGCCAGCTCAGGGGGGCGAGTTGAAGCTTTCTTT.

This clonotype was recorded a few times. The chain links TRBV27 to TRBJ2-3; the D gene could be TRBD1 or TRBD2 (5 bases each). Trimming shortened V by 1 base and J by 5 bases, and 16 bases separated the two germline ends. The CDR3 covers 16 residues. Per germline, CDR1 MNHEY and CDR2 SMNVEV (reference sequence). DNA for the CDR3: TGTGCCAGCAGTTTATGGGGGAACACTGGGGGAGATACGCAGTATTTT. It translates to CASSLWGNTGGDTQYF.

The table lists this clonotype with a few counts. The rearrangement joins TRBV24-1 to TRBJ1-2, with D maybe TRBD1 (6 bases). Germline CDR1 reads KGHDR; CDR2 reads SFDVKD. The CDR3 is made up of 14 amino acids. V shed 4 bases and J shed 4 bases, with 12 bases lying between them. CDR3 residues: CATSDPTGPYGYTF. CDR3 DNA sequence: TGTGCCACCAGTGACCCTACAGGGCCCTATGGCTACACCTTC.

The J gene is TRBJ2-6, the V gene TRBV18; 9 positions agree with TRBD1. V lost 3 bases to trimming and J lost 3 bases; unmatched junction nucleotides: 9. Looked up from germline, CDR1 is KGHSH and CDR2 is LQKENI. The CDR3 is made up of 18 amino acids. CDR3 DNA: TGTGCCAGCTCACCGGAAATACAGGGGGCTTATGGGGCCAACGTCCTGACTTTC. It specifies CASSPEIQGAYGANVLTF.

This clonotype was observed a handful of times. The chain combines TRBV20-1 with TRBJ1-6, with TRBD1 matching over 7 bases. The CDR3 sequence is 14 residues long. The V segment lost 5 bases and the J segment 9 bases; nucleotides outside the gene matches: 10. Germline values: CDR1 DFQATT, CDR2 SNEGSKA (reference sequence). The CDR3: CSASLTGEASPLHF. The CDR3 coding sequence is TGCAGTGCTTCCCTCACAGGGGAGGCTTCACCCCTCCACTTT.

The chain joins TRBV5-1 to TRBJ2-3; D is undetermined. V was clipped by 6 bases and J by 3 bases, with 20 bases between them. This CDR3 contains 16 residues. Germline lookup yields CDR1 SGHRS and CDR2 YFSETQ. CDR3 in amino acids: CASNLGLGGRTDTQYF. Written as DNA, the CDR3 is TGCGCCAGCAATTTAGGGTTGGGTGGAAGGACAGATACGCAGTATTTT.

This chain joins TRBV7-2 and TRBJ2-7; 7 nucleotides agree with TRBD1. V lost 5 bases to trimming and J lost 7 bases; unmatched junction nucleotides: 14. CDR1 and CDR2 (germline): SGHTA, FQGNSA. The CDR3 covers 15 residues. CDR3 nucleotide sequence: TGTGCCAGCAGCAGACCCACCGAGGGGGCTAGGGAGCAGTACTTC. Translation: CASSRPTEGAREQYF.

CDR3 in DNA: TGCGCCAGCAGCCAATCCGCCGTAGACTCCTACAATGAGCAGTTCTTC. Its protein product is CASSQSAVDSYNEQFF. The chain employs TRBV4-3 and TRBJ2-1; D is undetermined. The length of the CDR3 is 16 residues. CDR1 is LGHNA and CDR2 is YSLEER in the germline V gene. The germline V and J ends were trimmed by 2 bases and 0 bases, with 11 bases remaining between them.

This clonotype was seen a handful of times. The chain carries TRBV20-1 and TRBJ1-1; no clear D gene. This CDR3 spans 13 amino acids. V was clipped by 1 base and J by 10 bases, with 16 bases between them. Germline CDR1 DFQATT, CDR2 SNEGSKA (reference sequence). The CDR3, as DNA: TGCAGTGCTAGAGCTGAGGATGCCCGAGGAGCTTTCTTT. This codes for CSARAEDARGAFF.

The J gene is TRBJ2-3, the V gene TRBV11-2; D is ambiguous. With 2 bases removed from V and 3 bases from J, the gap between germline ends came to 6 bases. The CDR3 sequence is 13 residues long. Germline-derived CDR1 and CDR2 are SGHAT and FQNNGV. The CDR3 sequence: CASSLQSTDTQYF. CDR3 coding DNA: TGTGCCAGCAGCTTACAATCGACAGATACGCAGTATTTT.

This clonotype has just a few counts. V gene TRBV6-1 combines with J gene TRBJ2-7, with D maybe TRBD1 (6 bases). CDR3 length: 13 residues. Trimming left V 4 bases short and J 6 bases short, with 13 bases between. The germline gives CDR1 MNHNS, CDR2 SASEGT. The CDR3, as DNA: TGTGCCAGCAGTGGGGCCCAAGGGGGCGAGCAGTACTTC. It codes for CASSGAQGGEQYF.